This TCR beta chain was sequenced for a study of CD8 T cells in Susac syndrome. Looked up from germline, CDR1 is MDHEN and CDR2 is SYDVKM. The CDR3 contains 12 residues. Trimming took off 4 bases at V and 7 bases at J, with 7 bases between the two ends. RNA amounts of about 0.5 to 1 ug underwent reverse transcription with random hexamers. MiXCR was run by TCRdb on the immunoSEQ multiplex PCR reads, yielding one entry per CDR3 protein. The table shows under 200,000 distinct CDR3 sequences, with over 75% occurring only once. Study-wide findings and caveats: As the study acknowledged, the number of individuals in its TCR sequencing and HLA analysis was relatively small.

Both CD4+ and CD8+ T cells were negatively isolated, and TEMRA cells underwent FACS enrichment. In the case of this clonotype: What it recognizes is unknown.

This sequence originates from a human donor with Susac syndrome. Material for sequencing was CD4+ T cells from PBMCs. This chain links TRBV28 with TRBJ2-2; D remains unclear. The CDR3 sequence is CASSSPVGELFF. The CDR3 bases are TGTGCCAGCAGTTCCCCTGTCGGGGAGCTGTTTTTT.